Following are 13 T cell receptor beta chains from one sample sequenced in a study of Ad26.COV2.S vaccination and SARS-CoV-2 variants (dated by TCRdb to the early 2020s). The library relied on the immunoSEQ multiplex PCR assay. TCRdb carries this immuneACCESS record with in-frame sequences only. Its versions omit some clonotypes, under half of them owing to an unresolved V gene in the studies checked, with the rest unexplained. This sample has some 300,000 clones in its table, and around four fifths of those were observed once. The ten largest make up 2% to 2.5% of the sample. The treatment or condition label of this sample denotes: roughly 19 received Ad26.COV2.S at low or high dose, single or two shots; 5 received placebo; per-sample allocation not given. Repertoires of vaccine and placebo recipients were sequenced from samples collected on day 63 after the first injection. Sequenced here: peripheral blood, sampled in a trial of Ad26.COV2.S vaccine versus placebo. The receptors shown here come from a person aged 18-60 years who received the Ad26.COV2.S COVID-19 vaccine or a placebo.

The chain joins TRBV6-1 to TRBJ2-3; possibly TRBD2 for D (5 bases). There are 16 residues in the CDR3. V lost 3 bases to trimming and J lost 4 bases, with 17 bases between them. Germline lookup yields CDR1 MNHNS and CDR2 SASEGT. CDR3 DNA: TGTGCCAGCAGTGACTTGAGCGGTGGGATGGCAGATACGCAGTATTTT. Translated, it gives CASSDLSGGMADTQYF.

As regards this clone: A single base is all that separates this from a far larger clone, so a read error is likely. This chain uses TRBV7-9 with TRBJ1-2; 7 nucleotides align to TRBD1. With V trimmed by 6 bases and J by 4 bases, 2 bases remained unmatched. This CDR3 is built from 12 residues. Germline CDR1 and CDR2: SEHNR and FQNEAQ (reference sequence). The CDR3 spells CASSTGVYGYTF. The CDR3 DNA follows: TGTGCCAGCAGTACAGGGGTCTATGGCTACACCTTC.

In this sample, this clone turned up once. The DNA for the CDR3 is TGTGCCACCAGTGGCAACAGGGGTTACGAGCAGTACTTC. Protein: CATSGNRGYEQYF. The chain uses TRBV24-1 and TRBJ2-7; 7 positions match TRBD1. CDR3 length: 13 amino acids. Germline V gene data show CDR1 as KGHDR and CDR2 as SFDVKD. V was pared by 5 bases and J by 4 bases, with 4 bases of the junction left unmatched.

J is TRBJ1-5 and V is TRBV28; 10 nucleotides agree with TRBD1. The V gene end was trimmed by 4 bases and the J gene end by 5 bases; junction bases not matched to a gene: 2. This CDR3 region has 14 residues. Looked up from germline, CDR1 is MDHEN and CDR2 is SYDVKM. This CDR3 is CASSSTGGYQPQHF. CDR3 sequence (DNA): TGTGCCAGCAGTTCGACAGGGGGCTATCAGCCCCAGCATTTT.

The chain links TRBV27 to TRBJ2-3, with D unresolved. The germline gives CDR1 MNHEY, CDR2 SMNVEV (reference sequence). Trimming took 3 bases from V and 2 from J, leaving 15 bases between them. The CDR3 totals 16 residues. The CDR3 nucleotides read TGTGCCAGCAGTTTTGGCACGGGCGCGTCCACAGATACGCAGTATTTT. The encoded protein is CASSFGTGASTDTQYF.

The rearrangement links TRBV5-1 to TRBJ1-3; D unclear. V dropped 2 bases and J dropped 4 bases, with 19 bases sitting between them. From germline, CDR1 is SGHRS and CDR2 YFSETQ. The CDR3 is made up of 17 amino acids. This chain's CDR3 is CASSLGSEGAWGNTIYF. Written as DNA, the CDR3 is TGCGCCAGCAGCTTAGGGAGTGAAGGAGCCTGGGGAAACACCATATATTTT.

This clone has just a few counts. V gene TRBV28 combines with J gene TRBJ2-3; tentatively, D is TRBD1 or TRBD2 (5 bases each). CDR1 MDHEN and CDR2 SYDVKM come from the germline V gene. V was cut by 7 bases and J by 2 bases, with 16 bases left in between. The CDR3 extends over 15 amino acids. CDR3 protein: CASTMQGTNTDTQYF. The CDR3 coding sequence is TGTGCCAGCACCATGCAAGGGACCAACACAGATACGCAGTATTTT.

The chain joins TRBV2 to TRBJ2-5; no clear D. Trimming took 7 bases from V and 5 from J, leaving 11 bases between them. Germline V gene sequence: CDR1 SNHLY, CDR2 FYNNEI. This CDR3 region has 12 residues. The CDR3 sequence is CASMKGRETQYF. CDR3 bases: TGTGCCAGCATGAAGGGTCGGGAGACCCAGTACTTC.

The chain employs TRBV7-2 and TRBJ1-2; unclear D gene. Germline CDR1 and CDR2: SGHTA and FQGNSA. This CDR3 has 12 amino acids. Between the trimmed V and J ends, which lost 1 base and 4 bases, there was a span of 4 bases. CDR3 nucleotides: TGTGCCAGCAGCTTAGGTTCCTATGGCTACACCTTC. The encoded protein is CASSLGSYGYTF.

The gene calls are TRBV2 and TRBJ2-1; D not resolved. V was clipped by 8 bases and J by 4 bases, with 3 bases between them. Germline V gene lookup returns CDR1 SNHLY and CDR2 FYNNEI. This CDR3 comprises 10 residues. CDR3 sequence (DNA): TGTGCCAGCCTGTACAATGAGCAGTTCTTC. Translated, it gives CASLYNEQFF.

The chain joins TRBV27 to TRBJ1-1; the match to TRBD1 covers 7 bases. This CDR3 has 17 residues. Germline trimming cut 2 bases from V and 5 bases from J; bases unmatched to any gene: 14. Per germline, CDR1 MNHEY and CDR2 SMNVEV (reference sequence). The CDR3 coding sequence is TGTGCCAGCAGTTTAGAAGGGGCAGCATACAGGGGTACTGAAGCTTTCTTT. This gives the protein CASSLEGAAYRGTEAFF.

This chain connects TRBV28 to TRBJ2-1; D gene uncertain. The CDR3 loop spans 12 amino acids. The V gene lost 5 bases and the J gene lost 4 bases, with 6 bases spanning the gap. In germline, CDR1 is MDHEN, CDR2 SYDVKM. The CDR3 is CASSVFYNEQFF. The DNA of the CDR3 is TGTGCCAGCAGTGTTTTTTACAATGAGCAGTTCTTC.

The CDR3 reads CASSPTGALPGANVLTF. DNA for the CDR3: TGTGCCAGCAGTCCGACAGGGGCTCTCCCTGGGGCCAACGTCCTGACTTTC. V and J are TRBV28 and TRBJ2-6; TRBD1 matches 8 bases. The length of the CDR3 is 17 residues. Germline assignment: CDR1 MDHEN and CDR2 SYDVKM. Trimming removed 5 bases from V and 2 bases from J; junction bases left unmatched: 8.